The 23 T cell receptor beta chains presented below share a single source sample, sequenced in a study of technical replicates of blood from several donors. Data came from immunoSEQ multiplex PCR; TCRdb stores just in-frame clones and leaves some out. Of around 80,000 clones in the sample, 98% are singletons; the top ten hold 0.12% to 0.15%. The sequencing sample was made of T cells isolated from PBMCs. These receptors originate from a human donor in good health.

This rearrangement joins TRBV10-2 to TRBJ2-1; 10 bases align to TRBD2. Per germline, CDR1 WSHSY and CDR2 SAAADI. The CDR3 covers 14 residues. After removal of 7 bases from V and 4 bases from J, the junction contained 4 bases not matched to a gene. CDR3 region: CASKLAGIYNEQFF. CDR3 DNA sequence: TGCGCCAGCAAACTAGCGGGAATATACAATGAGCAGTTCTTC.

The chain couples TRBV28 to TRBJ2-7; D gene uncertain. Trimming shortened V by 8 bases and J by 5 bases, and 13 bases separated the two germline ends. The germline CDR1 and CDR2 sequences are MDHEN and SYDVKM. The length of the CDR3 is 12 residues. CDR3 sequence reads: CASQIPPNEQYF. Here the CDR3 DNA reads TGTGCCAGCCAGATCCCGCCCAACGAGCAGTACTTC.

As DNA, the CDR3 is TGTGCCAGCAGTTTAGGCGGCAACCCTGAAGCTTTCTTT. This gives the protein CASSLGGNPEAFF. The V and J genes are TRBV28 and TRBJ1-1; D gene ambiguous. The CDR3 covers 13 residues. Germline lookup yields CDR1 MDHEN and CDR2 SYDVKM. V was clipped by 2 bases and J by 6 bases, with 10 bases between them.

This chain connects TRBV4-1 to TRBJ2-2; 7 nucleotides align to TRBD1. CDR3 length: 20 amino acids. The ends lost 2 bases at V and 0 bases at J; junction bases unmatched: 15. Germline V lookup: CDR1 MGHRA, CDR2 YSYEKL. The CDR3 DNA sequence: TGCGCCAGCAGCCAATCGAAACTGCAGGGGGACAGCCCGAACACCGGGGAGCTGTTTTTT. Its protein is CASSQSKLQGDSPNTGELFF.

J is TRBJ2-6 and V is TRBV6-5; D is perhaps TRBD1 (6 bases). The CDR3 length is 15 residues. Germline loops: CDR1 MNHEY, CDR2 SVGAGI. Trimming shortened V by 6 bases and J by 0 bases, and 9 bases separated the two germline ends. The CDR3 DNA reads TGTGCCAGCAGGCCAGGGGTCTCTGGGGCCAACGTCCTGACTTTC. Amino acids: CASRPGVSGANVLTF.

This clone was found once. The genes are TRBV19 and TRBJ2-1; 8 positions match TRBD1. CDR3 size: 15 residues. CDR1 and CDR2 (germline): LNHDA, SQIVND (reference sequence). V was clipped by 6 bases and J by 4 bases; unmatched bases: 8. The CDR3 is CASSHSRQGYNEQFF. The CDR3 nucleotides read TGTGCCAGTAGCCACTCGCGACAGGGGTACAATGAGCAGTTCTTC.

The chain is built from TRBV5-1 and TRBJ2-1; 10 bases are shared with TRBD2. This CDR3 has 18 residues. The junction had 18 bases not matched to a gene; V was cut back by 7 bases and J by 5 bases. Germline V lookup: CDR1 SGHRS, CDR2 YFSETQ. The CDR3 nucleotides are TGCGCCAGCGCCACCGGGACTAGCGCCTACCTACTTAACAATGAGCAGTTCTTC. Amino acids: CASATGTSAYLLNNEQFF.

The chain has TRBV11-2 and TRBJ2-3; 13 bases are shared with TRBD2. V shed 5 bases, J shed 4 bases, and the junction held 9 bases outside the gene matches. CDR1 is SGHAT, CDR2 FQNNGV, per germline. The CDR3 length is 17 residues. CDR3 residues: CASSQPGLAGRADTQYF. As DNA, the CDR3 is TGTGCCAGCAGCCAACCGGGACTAGCGGGACGTGCAGATACGCAGTATTTT.

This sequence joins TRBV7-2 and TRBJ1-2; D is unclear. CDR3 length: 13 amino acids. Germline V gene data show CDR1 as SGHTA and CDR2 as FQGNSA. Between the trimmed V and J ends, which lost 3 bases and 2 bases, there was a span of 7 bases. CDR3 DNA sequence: TGTGCCAGCAGCTTGACAACGAACTATGGCTACACCTTC. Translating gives CASSLTTNYGYTF.

The CDR3 region is CASSSGTGQSPLHF. CDR3 nucleotides: TGTGCCAGCAGCTCCGGGACAGGGCAATCACCCCTCCACTTT. The gene calls are TRBV7-9 and TRBJ1-6, with 9 positions matching TRBD1. V gave up 4 bases and J gave up 10 bases; unmatched junction bases: 5. CDR3 length equals 14 residues. The germline V gene has CDR1 SEHNR and CDR2 FQNEAQ (reference sequence).

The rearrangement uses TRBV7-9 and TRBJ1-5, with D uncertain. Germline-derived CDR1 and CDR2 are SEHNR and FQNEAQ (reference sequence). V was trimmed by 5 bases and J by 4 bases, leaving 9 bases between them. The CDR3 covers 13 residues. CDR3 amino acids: CASSPNWNQPQHF. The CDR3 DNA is TGTGCCAGCAGCCCTAATTGGAATCAGCCCCAGCATTTT. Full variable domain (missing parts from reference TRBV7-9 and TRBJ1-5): DTGVSQNPRHKITKRGQNVTFRCDPISEHNRLYWYRQTLGQGPEFLTYFQNEAQLEKSRLLSDRFSAERPKGSFSTLEIQRTEQGDSAMYLCASSPNWNQPQHFGDGTRLSIL.

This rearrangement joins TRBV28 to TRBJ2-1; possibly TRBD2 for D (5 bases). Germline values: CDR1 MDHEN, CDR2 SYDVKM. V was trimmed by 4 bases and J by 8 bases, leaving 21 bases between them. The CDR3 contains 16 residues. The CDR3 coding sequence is TGTGCCAGCAGTTCCCTACTTAGGACTGCTCTCGATGAGCAGTTCTTC. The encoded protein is CASSSLLRTALDEQFF.

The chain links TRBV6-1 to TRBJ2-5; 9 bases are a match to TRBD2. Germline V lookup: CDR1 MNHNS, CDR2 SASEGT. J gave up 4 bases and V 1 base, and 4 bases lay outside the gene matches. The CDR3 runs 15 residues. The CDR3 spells CASSEVGSGRETQYF. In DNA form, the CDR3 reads TGTGCCAGCAGTGAAGTTGGTAGCGGGAGAGAGACCCAGTACTTC.

Here the CDR3 reads CASSLATGGGEQYF. The CDR3 bases are TGTGCCAGCAGCCTAGCCACAGGGGGGGGCGAGCAGTACTTC. V and J are TRBV13 and TRBJ2-7; tentative D call: TRBD1 (8 bases). The CDR3 totals 14 residues. V dropped 5 bases and J dropped 6 bases, with 17 bases sitting between them. CDR1 PRHDT and CDR2 FYEKMQ come from the germline V gene (reference sequence).

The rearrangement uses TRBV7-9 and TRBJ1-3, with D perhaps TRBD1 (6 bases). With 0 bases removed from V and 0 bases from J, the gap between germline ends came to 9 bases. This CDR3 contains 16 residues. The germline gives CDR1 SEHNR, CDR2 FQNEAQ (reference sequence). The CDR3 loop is CASSLADRHSGNTIYF. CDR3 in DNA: TGTGCCAGCAGCTTAGCTGACAGGCACTCTGGAAACACCATATATTTT.

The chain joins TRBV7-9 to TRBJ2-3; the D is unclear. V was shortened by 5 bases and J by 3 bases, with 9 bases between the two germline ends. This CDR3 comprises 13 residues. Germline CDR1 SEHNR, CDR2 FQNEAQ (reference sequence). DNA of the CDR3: TGTGCCAGCAGCCCCCCGGTGACAGATACGCAGTATTTT. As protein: CASSPPVTDTQYF.

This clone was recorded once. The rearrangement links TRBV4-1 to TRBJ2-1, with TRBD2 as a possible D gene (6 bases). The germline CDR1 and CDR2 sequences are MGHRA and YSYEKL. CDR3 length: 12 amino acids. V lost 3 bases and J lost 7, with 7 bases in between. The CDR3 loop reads CASSQEGNEQFF. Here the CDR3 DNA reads TGCGCCAGCAGCCAGGAGGGAAATGAGCAGTTCTTC.

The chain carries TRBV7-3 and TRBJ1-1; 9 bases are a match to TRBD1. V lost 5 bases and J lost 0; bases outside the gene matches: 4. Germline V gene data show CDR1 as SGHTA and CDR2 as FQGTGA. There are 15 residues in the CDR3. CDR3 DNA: TGTGCCAGCAGCCTGAACAGGGGGCTGAACACTGAAGCTTTCTTT. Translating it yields CASSLNRGLNTEAFF. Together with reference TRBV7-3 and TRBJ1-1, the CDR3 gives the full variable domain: GAGVSQTPSNKVTEKGKYVELRCDPISGHTALYWYRQSLGQGPEFLIYFQGTGAADDSGLPNDRFFAVRPEGSVSTLKIQRTERGDSAVYLCASSLNRGLNTEAFFGQGTRLTVV.

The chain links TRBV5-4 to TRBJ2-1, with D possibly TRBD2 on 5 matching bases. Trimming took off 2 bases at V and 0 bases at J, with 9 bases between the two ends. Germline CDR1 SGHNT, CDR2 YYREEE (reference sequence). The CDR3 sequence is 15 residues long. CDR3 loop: CASSFGGSSYNEQFF. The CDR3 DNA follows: TGTGCCAGCAGCTTCGGTGGGAGCTCCTACAATGAGCAGTTCTTC.

This CDR3 reads CASSLGQNYGYTF. CDR3 bases: TGTGCCAGCAGTTTAGGGCAAAACTATGGCTACACCTTC. The rearrangement uses TRBV27 and TRBJ1-2; no reliable D call. The V gene's germline CDR1 is MNHEY and CDR2 SMNVEV (reference sequence). The CDR3 covers 13 residues. The V end was cut by 2 bases, the J end by 2 bases, with 6 bases between.

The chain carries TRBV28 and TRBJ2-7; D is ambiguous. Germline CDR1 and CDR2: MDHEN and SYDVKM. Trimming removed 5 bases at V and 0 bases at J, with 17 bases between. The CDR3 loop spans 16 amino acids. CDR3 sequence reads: CASSITSATLSYEQYF. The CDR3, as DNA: TGTGCCAGCAGTATAACTTCAGCGACCCTCTCCTACGAGCAGTACTTC.

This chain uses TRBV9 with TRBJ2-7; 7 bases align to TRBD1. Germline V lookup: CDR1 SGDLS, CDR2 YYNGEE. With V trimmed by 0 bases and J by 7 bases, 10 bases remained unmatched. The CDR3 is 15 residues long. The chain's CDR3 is CASSVGTGGFGEQYF. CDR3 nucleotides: TGTGCCAGCAGCGTAGGGACAGGTGGTTTTGGGGAGCAGTACTTC.

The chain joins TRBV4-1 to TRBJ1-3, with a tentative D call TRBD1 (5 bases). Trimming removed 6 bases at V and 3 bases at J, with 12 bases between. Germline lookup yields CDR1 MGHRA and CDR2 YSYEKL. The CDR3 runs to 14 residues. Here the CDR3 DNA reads TGCGCCAGCAGTAACGAGCAGGGTGGAAACACCATATATTTT. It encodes CASSNEQGGNTIYF.